The clone carrying this TCR beta chain was recorded many times. The antigen remains undetermined. The sample is drawn from a study of T cell repertoires in cytomegalovirus infection. Study as a whole: Signatures in public TCR beta sequences pointed to both CMV infection and matching HLA type.

The length of the CDR3 is 15 residues. Germline assignment: CDR1 SGHTA and CDR2 FQGNSA. Trimming removed 5 bases at V and 3 bases at J, with 17 bases between. TCRdb reprocessed the reads via MiXCR and lists one record per CDR3 protein. Altogether fewer than 550,000 distinct CDR3 sequences are present, 25% to 40% being singletons, with the ten largest covering around 15%. Whole-study results and caveats: HLA-C-restricted CMV clonotypes gave the most frequent clonotype in two of eight donors. Carriers of CMV plus the relevant HLA were identified by cumulative public TCR beta family frequency.

The sequence derives from a human donor in good health (CMV status not recorded). Some clones in this sample may be carry-over from other donors' samples. Sequencing was done on a sample of PBMCs. This chain connects TRBV7-2 to TRBJ2-7; D uncertain. CDR3: CASSLTGPANYEQYF. The CDR3 DNA is TGTGCCAGCAGCCTCACCGGGCCAGCGAACTACGAGCAGTACTTC.